This T cell receptor (beta chain) comes out of a study of identical twins. Whole-study findings and limits: Carriage of fewer insertions was seen in abundant cord blood beta clonotypes, whereas memory repertoires showed none. Low generation probability was overrepresented in out-of-frame alpha sequences shared by twins. A cross-sectional statistical analysis, not follow-up of the same donors, supported the conclusions.

This CDR3 region has 16 residues. Trimming took 2 bases from V and 3 from J; bases not matched to a gene: 11. The germline V gene encodes CDR1 SGHRS and CDR2 YFSETQ. Through template switching, a universal primer site was introduced, and the cDNA contained unique molecular identifiers. One entry per CDR3 protein results from TCRdb running MiXCR on the 5' RACE reads. The sample lists over 200,000 distinct CDR3 sequences; about 10% were seen once. This clonotype was seen a handful of times. Its antigen remains unidentified. V is TRBV5-1 and J is TRBJ2-7; 7 bases agree with TRBD1. Sequencing was carried out using memory T cells sorted from blood. This receptor was identified in a man aged 50-60 years in good health. Here the CDR3 DNA reads TGCGCCAGCAGCTTACCGGTCGGGACAGAAAACTACGAGCAGTACTTC. It yields the protein CASSLPVGTENYEQYF.